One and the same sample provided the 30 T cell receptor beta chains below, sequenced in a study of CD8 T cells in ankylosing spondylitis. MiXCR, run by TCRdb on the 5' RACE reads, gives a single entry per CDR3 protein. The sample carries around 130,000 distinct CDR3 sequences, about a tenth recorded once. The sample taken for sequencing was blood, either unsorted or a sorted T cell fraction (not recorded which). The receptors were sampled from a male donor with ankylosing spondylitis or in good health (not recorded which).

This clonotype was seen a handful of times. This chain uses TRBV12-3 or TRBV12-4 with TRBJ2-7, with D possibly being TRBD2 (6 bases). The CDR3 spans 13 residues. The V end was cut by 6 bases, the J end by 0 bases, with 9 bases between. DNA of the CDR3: TGTGCCAGCAGGGCGGGGTCCTCCTACGAGCAGTACTTC. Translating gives CASRAGSSYEQYF.

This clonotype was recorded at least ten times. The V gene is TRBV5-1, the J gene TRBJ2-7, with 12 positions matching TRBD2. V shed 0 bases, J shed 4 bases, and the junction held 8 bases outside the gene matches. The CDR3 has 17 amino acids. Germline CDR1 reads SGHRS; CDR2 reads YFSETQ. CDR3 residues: CASSLARLAGVVYEQYF. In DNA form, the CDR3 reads TGCGCCAGCAGCTTGGCCCGACTAGCGGGAGTAGTTTACGAGCAGTACTTC.

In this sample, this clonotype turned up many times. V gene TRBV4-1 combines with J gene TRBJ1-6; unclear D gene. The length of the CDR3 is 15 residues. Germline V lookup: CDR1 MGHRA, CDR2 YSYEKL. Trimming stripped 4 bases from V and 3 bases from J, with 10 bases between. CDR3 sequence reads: CASSLVEGYNSPLHF. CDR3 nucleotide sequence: TGCGCCAGCAGCCTAGTAGAAGGCTATAATTCACCCCTCCACTTT.

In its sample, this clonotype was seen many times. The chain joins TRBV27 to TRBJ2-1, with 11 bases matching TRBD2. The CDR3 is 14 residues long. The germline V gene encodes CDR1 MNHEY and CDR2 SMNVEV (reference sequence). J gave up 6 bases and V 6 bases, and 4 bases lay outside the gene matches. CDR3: CASRLAGGPNEQFF. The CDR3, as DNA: TGTGCCAGCAGGTTAGCGGGAGGGCCCAATGAGCAGTTCTTC.

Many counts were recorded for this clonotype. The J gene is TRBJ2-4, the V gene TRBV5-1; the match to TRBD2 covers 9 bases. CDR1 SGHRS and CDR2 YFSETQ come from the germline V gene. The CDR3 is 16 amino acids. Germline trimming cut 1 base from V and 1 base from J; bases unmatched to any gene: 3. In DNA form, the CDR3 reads TGCGCCAGCAGCTTGTTAGCGGGAGAGGCCAAAAACATTCAGTACTTC. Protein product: CASSLLAGEAKNIQYF.

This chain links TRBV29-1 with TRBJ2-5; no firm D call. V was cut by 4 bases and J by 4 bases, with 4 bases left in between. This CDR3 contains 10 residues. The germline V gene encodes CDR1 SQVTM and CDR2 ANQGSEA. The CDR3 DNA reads TGCAGCGTTGCAGTAGAGACCCAGTACTTC. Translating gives CSVAVETQYF. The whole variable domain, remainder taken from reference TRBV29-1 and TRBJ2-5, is SAVISQKPSRDICQRGTSLTIQCQVDSQVTMMFWYRQQPGQSLTLIATANQGSEATYESGFVIDKFPISRPNLTFSTLTVSNMSPEDSSIYLCSVAVETQYFGPGTRLLVL.

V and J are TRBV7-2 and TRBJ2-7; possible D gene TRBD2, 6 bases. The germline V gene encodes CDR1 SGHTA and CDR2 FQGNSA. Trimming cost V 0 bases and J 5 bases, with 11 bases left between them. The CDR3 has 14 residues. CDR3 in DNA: TGTGCCAGCAGCTTAGCGGGGAGGTACAACGAGCAGTACTTC. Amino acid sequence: CASSLAGRYNEQYF.

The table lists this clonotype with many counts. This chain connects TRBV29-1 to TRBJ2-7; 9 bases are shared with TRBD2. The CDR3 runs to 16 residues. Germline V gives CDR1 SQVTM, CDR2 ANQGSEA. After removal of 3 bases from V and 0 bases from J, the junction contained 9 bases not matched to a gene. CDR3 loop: CSVEGFSGSRSYEQYF. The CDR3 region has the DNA TGCAGCGTTGAGGGGTTTAGCGGGAGCCGCTCCTACGAGCAGTACTTC.

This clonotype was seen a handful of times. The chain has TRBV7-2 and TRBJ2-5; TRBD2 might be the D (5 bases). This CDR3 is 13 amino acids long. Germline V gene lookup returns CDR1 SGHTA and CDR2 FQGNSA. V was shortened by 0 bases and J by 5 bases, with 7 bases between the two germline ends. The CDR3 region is CASSLAQRETQYF. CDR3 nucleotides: TGTGCCAGCAGCTTAGCGCAGCGGGAGACCCAGTACTTC.

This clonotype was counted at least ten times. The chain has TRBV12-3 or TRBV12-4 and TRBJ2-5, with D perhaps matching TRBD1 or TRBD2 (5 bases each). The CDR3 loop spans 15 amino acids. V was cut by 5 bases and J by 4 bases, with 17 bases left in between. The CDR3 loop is CASSRPGTGTETQYF. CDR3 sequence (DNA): TGTGCCAGCAGTCGCCCCGGGACGGGGACAGAGACCCAGTACTTC.

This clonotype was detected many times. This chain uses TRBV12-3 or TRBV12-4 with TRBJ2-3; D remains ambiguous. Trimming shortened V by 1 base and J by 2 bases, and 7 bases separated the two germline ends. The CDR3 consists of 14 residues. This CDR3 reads CASSLDTTTDTQYF. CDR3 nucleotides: TGTGCCAGCAGTTTAGACACCACCACAGATACGCAGTATTTT.

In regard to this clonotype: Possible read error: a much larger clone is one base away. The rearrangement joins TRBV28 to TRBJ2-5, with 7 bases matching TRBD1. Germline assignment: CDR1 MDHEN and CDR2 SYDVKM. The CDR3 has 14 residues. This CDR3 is CASSWDSTEENQYF. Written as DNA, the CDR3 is TGTGCCAGCAGCTGGGACAGTACTGAAGAGAACCAGTACTTC.

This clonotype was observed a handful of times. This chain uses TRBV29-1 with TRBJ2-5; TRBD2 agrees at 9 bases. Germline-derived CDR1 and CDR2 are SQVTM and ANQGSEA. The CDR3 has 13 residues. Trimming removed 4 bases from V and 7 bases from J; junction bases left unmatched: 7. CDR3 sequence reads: CSVGPSGDRTQYF. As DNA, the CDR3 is TGCAGCGTTGGCCCTAGCGGGGATAGGACCCAGTACTTC.

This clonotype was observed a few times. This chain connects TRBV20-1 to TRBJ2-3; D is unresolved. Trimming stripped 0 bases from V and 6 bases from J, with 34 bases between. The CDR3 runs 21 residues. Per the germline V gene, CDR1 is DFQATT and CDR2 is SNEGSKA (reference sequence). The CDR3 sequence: CSARDLNPPPSKPQVMDTQYF. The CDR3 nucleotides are TGCAGTGCTAGAGATCTTAACCCCCCCCCCTCAAAGCCCCAAGTTATGGATACGCAGTATTTT.

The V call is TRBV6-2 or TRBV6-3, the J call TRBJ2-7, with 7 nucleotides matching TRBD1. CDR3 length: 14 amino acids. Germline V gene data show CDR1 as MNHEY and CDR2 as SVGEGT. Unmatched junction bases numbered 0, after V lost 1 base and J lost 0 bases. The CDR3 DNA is TGTGCCAGCAGTTACTGGGACAGCTCCTACGAGCAGTACTTC. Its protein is CASSYWDSSYEQYF.

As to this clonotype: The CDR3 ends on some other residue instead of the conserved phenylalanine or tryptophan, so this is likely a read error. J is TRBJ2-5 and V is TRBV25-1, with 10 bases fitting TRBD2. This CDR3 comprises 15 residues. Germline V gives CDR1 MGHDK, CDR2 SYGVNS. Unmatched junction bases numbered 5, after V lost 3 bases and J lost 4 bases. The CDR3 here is CASSDGVAGGETQYL. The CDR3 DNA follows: TGTGCCAGCAGTGATGGAGTAGCGGGAGGAGAGACCCAGTACTTG.

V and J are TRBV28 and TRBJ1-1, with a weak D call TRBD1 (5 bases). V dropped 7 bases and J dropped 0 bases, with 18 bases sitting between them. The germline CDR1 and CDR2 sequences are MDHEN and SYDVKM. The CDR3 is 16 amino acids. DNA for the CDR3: TGTGCCAGCACATCGAAAGACAGCGGGATGAACACTGAAGCTTTCTTT. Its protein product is CASTSKDSGMNTEAFF.

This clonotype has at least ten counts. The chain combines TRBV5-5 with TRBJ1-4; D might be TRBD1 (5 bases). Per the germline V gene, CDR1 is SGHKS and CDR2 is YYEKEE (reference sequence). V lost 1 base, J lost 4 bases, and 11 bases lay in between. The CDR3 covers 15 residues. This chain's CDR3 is CASSLMTEVNEKLFF. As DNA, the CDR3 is TGTGCCAGCAGCTTGATGACAGAGGTTAATGAAAAACTGTTTTTT.

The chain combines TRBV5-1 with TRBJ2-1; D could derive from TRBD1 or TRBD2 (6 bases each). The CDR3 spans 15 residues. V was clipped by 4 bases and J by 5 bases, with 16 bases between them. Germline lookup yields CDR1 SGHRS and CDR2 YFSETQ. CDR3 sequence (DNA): TGCGCCAGCAGCGCCCGGGGTGGGGGGCACAATGAGCAGTTCTTC. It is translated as CASSARGGGHNEQFF.

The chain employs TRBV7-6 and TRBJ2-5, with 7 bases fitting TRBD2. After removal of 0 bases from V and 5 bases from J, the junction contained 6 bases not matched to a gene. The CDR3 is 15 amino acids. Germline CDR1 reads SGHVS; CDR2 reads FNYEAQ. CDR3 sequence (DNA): TGTGCCAGCAGCTTAGCCGGGGGGATTCGTGAGACCCAGTACTTC. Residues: CASSLAGGIRETQYF.

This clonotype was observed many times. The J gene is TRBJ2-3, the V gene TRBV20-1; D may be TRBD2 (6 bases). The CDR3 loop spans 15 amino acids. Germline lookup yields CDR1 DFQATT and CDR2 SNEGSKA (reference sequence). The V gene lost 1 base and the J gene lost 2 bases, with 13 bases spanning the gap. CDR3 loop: CSARADGSYTDTQYF. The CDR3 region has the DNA TGCAGTGCTAGAGCTGACGGGAGCTACACAGATACGCAGTATTTT.

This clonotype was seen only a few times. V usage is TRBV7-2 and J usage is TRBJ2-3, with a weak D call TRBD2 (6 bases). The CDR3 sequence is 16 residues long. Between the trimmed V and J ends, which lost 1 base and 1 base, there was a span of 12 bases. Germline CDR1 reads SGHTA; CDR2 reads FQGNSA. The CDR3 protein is CASSLGIAEGTDTQYF. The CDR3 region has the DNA TGTGCCAGCAGCTTAGGGATAGCGGAGGGCACAGATACGCAGTATTTT.

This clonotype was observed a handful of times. For the CDR3, the DNA is TGTGCCAGCTCACCCGGGATCGAAGAGACCCAGTACTTC. Protein: CASSPGIEETQYF. The chain uses TRBV18 and TRBJ2-5; D is possibly TRBD2 (5 bases). V was clipped by 3 bases and J by 3 bases, with 8 bases between them. The CDR3 has 13 residues. Germline CDR1 reads KGHSH; CDR2 reads LQKENI.

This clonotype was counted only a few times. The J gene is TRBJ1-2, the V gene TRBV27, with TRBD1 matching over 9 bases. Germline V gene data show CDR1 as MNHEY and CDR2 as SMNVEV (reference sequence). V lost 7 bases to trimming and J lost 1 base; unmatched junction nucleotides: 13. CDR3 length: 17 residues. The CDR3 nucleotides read TGTGCCAGCAAGCTCGACGGACAGGGGACTTTTAACTATGGCTACACCTTC. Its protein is CASKLDGQGTFNYGYTF.

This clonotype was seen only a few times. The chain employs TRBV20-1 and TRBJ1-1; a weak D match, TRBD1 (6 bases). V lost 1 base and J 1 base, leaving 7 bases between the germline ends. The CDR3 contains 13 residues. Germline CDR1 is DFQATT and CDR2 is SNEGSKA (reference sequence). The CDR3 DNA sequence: TGCAGTGCTAGAGGGACAGCGAACACTGAAGCTTTCTTT. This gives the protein CSARGTANTEAFF.

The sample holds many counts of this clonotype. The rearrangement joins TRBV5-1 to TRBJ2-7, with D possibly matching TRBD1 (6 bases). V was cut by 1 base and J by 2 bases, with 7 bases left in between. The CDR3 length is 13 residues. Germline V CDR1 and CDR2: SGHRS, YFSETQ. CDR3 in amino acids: CASSLRDTYEQYF. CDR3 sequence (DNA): TGCGCCAGCAGCTTGCGGGACACCTACGAGCAGTACTTC.

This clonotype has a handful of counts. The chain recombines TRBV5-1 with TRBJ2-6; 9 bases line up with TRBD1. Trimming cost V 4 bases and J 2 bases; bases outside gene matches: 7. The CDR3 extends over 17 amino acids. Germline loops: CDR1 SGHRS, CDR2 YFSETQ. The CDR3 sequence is CASSPTGGATGANVLTF. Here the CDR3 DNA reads TGCGCCAGCAGCCCTACAGGGGGCGCTACTGGGGCCAACGTCCTGACTTTC.

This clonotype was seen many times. The CDR3 bases are TGCGCCAGCAGCTTGCGGACCGAACTAGCCAAAAACATTCAGTACTTC. Amino acids: CASSLRTELAKNIQYF. The chain employs TRBV5-1 and TRBJ2-4, with D unclear. The V gene's germline CDR1 is SGHRS and CDR2 YFSETQ. Trimming stripped 1 base from V and 0 bases from J, with 11 bases between. CDR3 length equals 16 residues. Combining the CDR3 with reference TRBV5-1 and TRBJ2-4 gives the whole variable domain KAGVTQTPRYLIKTRGQQVTLSCSPISGHRSVSWYQQTPGQGLQFLFEYFSETQRNKGNFPGRFSGRQFSNSRSEMNVSTLELGDSALYLCASSLRTELAKNIQYFGAGTRLSVL.

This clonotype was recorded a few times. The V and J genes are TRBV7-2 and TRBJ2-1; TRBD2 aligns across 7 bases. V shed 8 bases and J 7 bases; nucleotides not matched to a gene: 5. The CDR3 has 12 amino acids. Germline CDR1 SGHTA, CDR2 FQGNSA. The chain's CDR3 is CASSGGLNEQFF. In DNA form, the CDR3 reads TGTGCCAGCTCGGGGGGACTAAATGAGCAGTTCTTC.

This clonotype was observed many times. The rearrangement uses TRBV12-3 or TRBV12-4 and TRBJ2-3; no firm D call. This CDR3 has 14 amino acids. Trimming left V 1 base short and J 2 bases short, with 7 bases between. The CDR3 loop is CASSLGPNTDTQYF. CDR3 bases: TGTGCCAGCAGTTTAGGTCCAAACACAGATACGCAGTATTTT.